This entry describes one T cell receptor (beta chain). Its matching antigen is unknown. The assay ran at deep level. Sequencing used immunoSEQ multiplex PCR; TCRdb keeps in-frame clones, though not all of them. The table has roughly 720,000 clones, about 90% seen once. The data derive from a study of shared clonotypes between healthy human individuals. General study findings and limits: Of the naive CD4 clonotypes, around 4.7% were shared across a few donors. How much donors shared clonotypes was expected to be affected by sequencing depth. There were few donors, and this limited the genetic and exposure-history diversity represented.

Germline CDR1 is GTSNPN and CDR2 is SVGIG (reference sequence). The germline V and J ends were trimmed by 0 bases and 2 bases, with 11 bases remaining between them. CDR3 length: 15 residues. Input material: memory CD8+ T cells from PBMCs. The sample's subset: CD45RO+ cells pooled with CCR7-negative TemRA cells. The V call is TRBV30, the J call TRBJ2-1, with D possibly matching TRBD1 (6 bases). The receptor was isolated from a young man in good health. Some clones in this sample may be carry-over from other donors' samples. CDR3 loop: CAWSVGGVTYNEQFF. DNA of the CDR3: TGTGCCTGGAGTGTAGGGGGAGTAACCTACAATGAGCAGTTCTTC.